The entry below describes one T cell receptor (beta chain). Its antigen has not been determined. No much larger clone exists at a distance of one base, and base qualities are not known. TCRbeta CDR3 regions were amplified from genomic DNA by means of the immunoSEQ Assay, a bias-controlled multiplex PCR. Turning to the authors' computational methods: The number of nucleated cells in each sample was estimated from the amplification of reference gene primers within the assay. To quantify the absolute abundance of each unique TCRbeta CDR3 rearrangement, sequence reads were collapsed and filtered. For each sample, productive Simpson clonality was calculated as the square root of Simpson's diversity index across productive rearrangements. Entries here come from immuneACCESS through TCRdb and include only in-frame sequences with V and J called. Some clones fail to appear in such tables; in the studies checked, an unresolved V gene covers under half of the shortfall, and the cause of the remainder is unknown. The V and J calls and the clone size are those of that table, but D and trimming were determined from the DNA. The sample data list some 130,000 clones, and 90% of these were observed just once. The ten most abundant clones make up around 3.6% of the sample.

The CDR3, cysteine through phenylalanine, is 14 amino acids long. Only CDR3 DNA remains: 42 bases, in frame from the first base. CDR1 and CDR2 were assigned from the germline V gene as SGHVS and FNYEAQ. The trim is 5 bases for V and 4 bases for J, with a gap of 13 bases between the germline ends. This sample is part of a study of blood T cell repertoires in COVID-19 (TCRdb year 2020). For the study in its entirety: Samples from collaborators originated in the United States, Italy and Spain and spanned both the acute and convalescent phases of COVID-19. The prospective study material was composed of cDNA or gDNA derived from T cells, B-cell-depleted T cells, or PBMCs. Deeply sampled blood TCRbeta repertoires from subjects exposed to, actively infected with, or recovered from COVID-19 were included in the dataset. The repertoires were released in a freely available public database intended as a resource for research on the immune response to SARS-CoV-2. Samples came from the ongoing ImmuneRACE study (first 160 participants) plus 1,254 subjects from 6 global collaborators. Sample metadata almost always included a de-identified subject ID, COVID-19 status, age in years and sex. Where HLA class I and class II types were available, the types were taken from metadata supplied by the sample provider, not from assay-based typing. Results and caveats for the whole study, not just this receptor: The quantity of clinical and demographic metadata differed by source and by participant and was supplied without curation.

The collaborating institutions used their own protocols to collect whole blood in K2EDTA tubes. Collaborator samples were shipped for TCRbeta analysis as frozen whole blood, isolated PBMCs, or DNA extracted from either sample type. The sequenced material came from peripheral blood. The receptor comes from a man aged 50 to 59 with active COVID-19. The V gene is TRBV7-6 and the J gene is TRBJ2-3, with no confidently assigned D gene. The CDR3 sequence is CASSLISPPDTQYF. The sequenced DNA is TGTGCCAGCAGCCTAATATCCCCCCCAGATACGCAGTATTTT. Reference TRBV7-6 and TRBJ2-3 genes cover what lies past the CDR3, so the full variable domain is GAGVSQSPRYKVTKRGQDVALRCDPISGHVSLYWYRQALGQGPEFLTYFNYEAQQDKSGLPNDRFSAERPEGSISTLTIQRTEQRDSAMYRCASSLISPPDTQYFGPGTRLTVL.